This passage covers 8 T cell receptor beta chains from one sample sequenced in a study of a mutant IDH1 vaccine in newly diagnosed glioma. The protocol was immunoSEQ multiplex PCR, while the TCRdb copy is restricted to in-frame clones and leaves out a portion. The sample holds roughly 60,000 clones, more than 75% seen once. These receptors are not linked to any known antigen. Described time point: week 23, last vaccination. Doses consisted of 300 ug of mutant IDH1 20-mer peptide each, paired with topical imiquimod. The sample here was PBMCs, taken from a glioma patient whose treatment included an IDH1 peptide vaccine. These receptors originate from a man aged 25 to 40 with glioma.

The chain recombines TRBV7-9 with TRBJ2-4; D might be TRBD1 (5 bases). The germline gives CDR1 SEHNR, CDR2 FQNEAQ (reference sequence). Trimming removed 5 bases from V and 9 bases from J, with 20 bases in between. The CDR3 consists of 15 residues. CDR3 protein: CASSPFGSGMSIQYF. DNA of the CDR3: TGTGCCAGCAGCCCGTTCGGGTCAGGGATGTCCATTCAGTACTTC.

This chain connects TRBV15 to TRBJ2-7; 7 bases are a match to TRBD1. The junction had 13 bases not matched to a gene; V was cut back by 1 base and J by 4 bases. The germline V gene has CDR1 LNHNV and CDR2 YYDKDF (reference sequence). This CDR3 has 17 amino acids. The CDR3 nucleotides read TGTGCCACCAGCAGAGCTTACTCCGGGACAGCAAAATACGAGCAGTACTTC. Translated: CATSRAYSGTAKYEQYF.

The chain joins TRBV2 to TRBJ2-1, with 12 nucleotides matching TRBD2. The CDR3 spans 17 residues. CDR1 SNHLY and CDR2 FYNNEI come from the germline V gene. The V and J ends lost 4 bases and 0 bases, in that order; junction bases with no gene match: 4. CDR3 residues: CASSGTSGVSSYNEQFF. The CDR3 DNA reads as TGTGCCAGCAGTGGGACTAGCGGGGTGAGCTCCTACAATGAGCAGTTCTTC.

The V call is TRBV9, the J call TRBJ1-2; TRBD1 aligns across 8 bases. Germline-derived CDR1 and CDR2 are SGDLS and YYNGEE. The CDR3 is 18 amino acids. V lost 0 bases, J lost 4 bases, and 14 bases stayed unmatched. CDR3 bases: TGTGCCAGCAGCGTAGGAGCCTCCGACAGGGGAAGGGCCTATGGCTACACCTTC. It translates to CASSVGASDRGRAYGYTF.

This sequence joins TRBV2 and TRBJ2-3; 10 bases map to TRBD1. Germline V lookup: CDR1 SNHLY, CDR2 FYNNEI. The CDR3 length is 16 residues. V lost 5 bases and J lost 1; bases outside the gene matches: 6. CDR3 coding DNA: TGTGCCAGCAGTACCCCGACAGGGGGCGGCACAGATACGCAGTATTTT. It encodes CASSTPTGGGTDTQYF.

This clone has only a few counts. The same CDR3 is also encoded by other DNA sequences in this sample. The chain links TRBV6-1 to TRBJ2-3; 10 bases line up with TRBD2. Looked up from germline, CDR1 is MNHNS and CDR2 is SASEGT. Trimming at V came to 0 bases and at J to 4 bases, leaving 1 base not matched to a gene. The CDR3 consists of 15 residues. CDR3 in DNA: TGTGCCAGCAGTGAAGCTAGCGGGGGGCCAGATACGCAGTATTTT. Its translation: CASSEASGGPDTQYF.

This clone was seen only once. The V gene is TRBV6-1, the J gene TRBJ1-1, with D uncertain. V was shortened by 7 bases and J by 5 bases, with 8 bases between the two germline ends. The CDR3 has 11 residues. Germline CDR1 reads MNHNS; CDR2 reads SASEGT. The CDR3 nucleotides are TGTGCCAGCATCGAAATAACTGAAGCTTTCTTT. It yields the protein CASIEITEAFF.

The chain carries TRBV2 and TRBJ2-5, with D perhaps TRBD2 (6 bases). The CDR3 runs 11 residues. The V end lost 7 bases, the J end lost 10 bases, and 13 bases lay between the germline ends. Per germline, CDR1 SNHLY and CDR2 FYNNEI. CDR3 protein: CASNGPGVQYF. The CDR3 region has the DNA TGTGCCAGCAACGGCCCGGGGGTCCAGTACTTC.